This T cell receptor (beta chain) is drawn from a study of blood T cell repertoires in COVID-19. In the study overall: Both acute and convalescent COVID-19 samples were obtained from the United States, Italy and Spain. T cells, B-cell-depleted T cells, or PBMCs supplied cDNA or gDNA.

Original handling: Reference gene primer amplification yielded estimated nucleated cell counts. Generated by immunoSEQ multiplex PCR, the TCRdb table keeps only in-frame clones and is missing some. Clone size and the V and J calls come from that table; the DNA yielded D and trimming. The table lists approximately 98,000 clones, 80% to 85% of them singletons. This CDR3 has 12 amino acids. The germline V gene encodes CDR1 MNHEY and CDR2 SVGEGT. Trimming at V came to 7 bases and at J to 8 bases, leaving 7 bases not matched to a gene. The sequence was obtained from a man in his sixties with acute or convalescent COVID-19. The chain joins TRBV6-2 or TRBV6-3 to TRBJ1-2; TRBD1 matches at 7 bases. The sample was peripheral blood. The CDR3 sequence: CASTPGQQGYTF. CDR3 bases: TGTGCCAGCACCCCGGGACAGCAAGGCTACACCTTC.